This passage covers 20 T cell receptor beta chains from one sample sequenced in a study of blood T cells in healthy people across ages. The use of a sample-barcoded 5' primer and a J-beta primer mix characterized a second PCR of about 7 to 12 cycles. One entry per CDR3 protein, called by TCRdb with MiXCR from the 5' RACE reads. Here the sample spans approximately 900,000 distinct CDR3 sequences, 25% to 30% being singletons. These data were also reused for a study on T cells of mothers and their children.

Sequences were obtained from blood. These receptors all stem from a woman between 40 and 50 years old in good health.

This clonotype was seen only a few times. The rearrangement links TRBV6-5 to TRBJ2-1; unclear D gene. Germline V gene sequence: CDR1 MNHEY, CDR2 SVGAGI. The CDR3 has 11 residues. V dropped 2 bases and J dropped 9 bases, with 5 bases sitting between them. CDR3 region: CASSYVSEQFF. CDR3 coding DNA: TGTGCCAGCAGTTACGTTAGTGAGCAGTTCTTC.

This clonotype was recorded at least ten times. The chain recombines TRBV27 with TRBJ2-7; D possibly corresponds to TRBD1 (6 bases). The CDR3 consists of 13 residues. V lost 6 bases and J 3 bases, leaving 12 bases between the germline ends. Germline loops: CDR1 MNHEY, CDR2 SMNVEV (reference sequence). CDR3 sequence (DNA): TGTGCCAGCAGACTACAGGGTGGCTACGAGCAGTACTTC. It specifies CASRLQGGYEQYF.

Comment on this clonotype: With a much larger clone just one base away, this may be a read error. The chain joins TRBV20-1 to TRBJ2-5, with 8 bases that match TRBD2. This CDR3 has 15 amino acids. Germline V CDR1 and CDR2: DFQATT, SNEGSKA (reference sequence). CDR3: CGARDLRGGQETQYF. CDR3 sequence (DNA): TGCGGTGCTAGAGATTTACGGGGGGGCCAGGAGACCCAGTACTTC.

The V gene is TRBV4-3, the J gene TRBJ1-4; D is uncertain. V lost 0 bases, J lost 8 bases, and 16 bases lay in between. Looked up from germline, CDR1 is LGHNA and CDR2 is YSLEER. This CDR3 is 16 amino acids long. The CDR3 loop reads CASSQDVEGRYEKLFF. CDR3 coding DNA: TGCGCCAGCAGCCAAGATGTGGAGGGTCGATACGAAAAACTGTTTTTT.

The chain's CDR3 is CASSPEAGRSQPQHF. CDR3 bases: TGTGCCAGCTCACCGGAGGCAGGTCGAAGTCAGCCCCAGCATTTT. V is TRBV18 and J is TRBJ1-5, with no clear D. This CDR3 region has 15 residues. V was pared by 3 bases and J by 6 bases, with 15 bases between. The germline CDR1 and CDR2 sequences are KGHSH and LQKENI.

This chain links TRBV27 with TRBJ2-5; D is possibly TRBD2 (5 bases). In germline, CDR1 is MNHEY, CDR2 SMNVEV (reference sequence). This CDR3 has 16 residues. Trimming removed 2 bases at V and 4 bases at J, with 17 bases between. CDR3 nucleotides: TGTGCCAGCAGTTTAGAGGCAGCTAGCTCCGGAGAGACCCAGTACTTC. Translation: CASSLEAASSGETQYF.

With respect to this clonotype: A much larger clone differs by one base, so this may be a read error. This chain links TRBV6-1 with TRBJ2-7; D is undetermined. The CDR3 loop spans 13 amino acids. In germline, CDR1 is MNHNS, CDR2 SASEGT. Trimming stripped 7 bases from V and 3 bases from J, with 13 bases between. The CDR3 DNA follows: TGTGCCAGCAACCAACAAAGCTTCTACGAGCAGTACTTC. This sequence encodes CASNQQSFYEQYF.

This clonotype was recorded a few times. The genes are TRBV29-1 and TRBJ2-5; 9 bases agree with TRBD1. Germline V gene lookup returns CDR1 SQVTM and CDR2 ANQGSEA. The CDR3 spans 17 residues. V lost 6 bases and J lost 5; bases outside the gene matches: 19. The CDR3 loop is CSVSKTTGTGTAETQYF. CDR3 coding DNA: TGCAGCGTCTCGAAAACTACCGGGACAGGGACCGCGGAGACCCAGTACTTC. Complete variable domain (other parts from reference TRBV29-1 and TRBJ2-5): SAVISQKPSRDICQRGTSLTIQCQVDSQVTMMFWYRQQPGQSLTLIATANQGSEATYESGFVIDKFPISRPNLTFSTLTVSNMSPEDSSIYLCSVSKTTGTGTAETQYFGPGTRLLVL.

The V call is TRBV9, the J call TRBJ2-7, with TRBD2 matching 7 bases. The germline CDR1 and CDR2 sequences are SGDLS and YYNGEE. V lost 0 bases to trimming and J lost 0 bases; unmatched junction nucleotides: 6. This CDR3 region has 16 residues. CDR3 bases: TGTGCCAGCAGCGTAGCCAGCGGGGCGAGCTCCTACGAGCAGTACTTC. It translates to CASSVASGASSYEQYF.

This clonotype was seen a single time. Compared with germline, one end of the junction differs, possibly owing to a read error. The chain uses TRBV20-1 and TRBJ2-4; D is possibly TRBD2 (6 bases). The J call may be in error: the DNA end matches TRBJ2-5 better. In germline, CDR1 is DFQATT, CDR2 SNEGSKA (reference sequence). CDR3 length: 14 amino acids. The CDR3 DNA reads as TGTAGTGCTAGAGATTCGGCGGGGAGAGGGACCCAGTACTTC. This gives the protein CSARDSAGRGTQYF.

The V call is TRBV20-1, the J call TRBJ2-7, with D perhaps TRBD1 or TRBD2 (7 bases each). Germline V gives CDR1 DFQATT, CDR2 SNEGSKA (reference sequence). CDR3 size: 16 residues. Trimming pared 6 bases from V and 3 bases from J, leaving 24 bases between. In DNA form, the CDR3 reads TGCAGTGCGGGCAATCAGACGGCGGGGGACAGCTACGAGCAGTACTTC. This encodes CSAGNQTAGDSYEQYF.

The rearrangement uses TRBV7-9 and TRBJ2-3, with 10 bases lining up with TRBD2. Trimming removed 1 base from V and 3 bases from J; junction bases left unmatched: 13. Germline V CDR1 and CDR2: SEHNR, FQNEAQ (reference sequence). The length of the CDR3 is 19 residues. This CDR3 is CASSLVVAGGYARTDTQYF. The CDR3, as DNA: TGTGCCAGCAGCTTAGTCGTAGCGGGGGGCTACGCCAGGACAGATACGCAGTATTTT.

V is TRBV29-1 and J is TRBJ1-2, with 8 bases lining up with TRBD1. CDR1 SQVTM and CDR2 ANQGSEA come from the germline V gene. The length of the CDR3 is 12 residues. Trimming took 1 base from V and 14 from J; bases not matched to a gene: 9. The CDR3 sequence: CSVEVPGGGETF. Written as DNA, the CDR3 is TGCAGCGTTGAAGTTCCAGGGGGCGGTGAGACCTTC.

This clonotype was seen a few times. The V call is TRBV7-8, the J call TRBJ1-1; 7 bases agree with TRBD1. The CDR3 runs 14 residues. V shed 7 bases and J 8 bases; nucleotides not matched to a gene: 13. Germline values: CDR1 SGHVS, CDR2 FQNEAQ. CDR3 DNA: TGTGCCAGCACCAACCGACAGGGTCAAAAAGAAGCTTTCTTT. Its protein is CASTNRQGQKEAFF.

The CDR3 loop is CASSKNLRYGYTF. CDR3 DNA: TGTGCCAGTAGTAAGAATCTTCGGTATGGCTACACCTTC. The chain combines TRBV19 with TRBJ1-2; no definite D call. The V gene lost 4 bases and the J gene lost 5 bases, with 11 bases spanning the gap. The germline V gene encodes CDR1 LNHDA and CDR2 SQIVND (reference sequence). This CDR3 comprises 13 residues.

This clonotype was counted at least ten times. The CDR3 DNA sequence: TGTGCCAGCAGGTCTGGACGGATCTACGAGCAGTACTTC. Protein: CASRSGRIYEQYF. The chain recombines TRBV6-6 with TRBJ2-7; D gene uncertain. CDR3 size: 13 residues. Per the germline V gene, CDR1 is MNHNY and CDR2 is SVGAGI (reference sequence). Trimming removed 6 bases at V and 3 bases at J, with 12 bases between.

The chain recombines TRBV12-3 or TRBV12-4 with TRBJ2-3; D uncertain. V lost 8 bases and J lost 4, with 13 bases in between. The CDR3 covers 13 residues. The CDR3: CASSAVISDTQYF. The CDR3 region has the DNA TGTGCCAGCTCCGCGGTGATTTCAGATACGCAGTATTTT.

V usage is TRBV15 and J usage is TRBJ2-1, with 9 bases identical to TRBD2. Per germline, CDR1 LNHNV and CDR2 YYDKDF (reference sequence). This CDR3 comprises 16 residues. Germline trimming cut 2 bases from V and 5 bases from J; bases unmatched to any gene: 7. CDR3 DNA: TGTGCCACCAGCAGACCGGGGCGGGGGGGCCACAATGAGCAGTTCTTC. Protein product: CATSRPGRGGHNEQFF. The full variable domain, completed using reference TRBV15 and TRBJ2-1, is DAMVIQNPRYQVTQFGKPVTLSCSQTLNHNVMYWYQQKSSQAPKLLFHYYDKDFNNEADTPDNFQSRRPNTSFCFLDIRSPGLGDTAMYLCATSRPGRGGHNEQFFGPGTRLTVL.

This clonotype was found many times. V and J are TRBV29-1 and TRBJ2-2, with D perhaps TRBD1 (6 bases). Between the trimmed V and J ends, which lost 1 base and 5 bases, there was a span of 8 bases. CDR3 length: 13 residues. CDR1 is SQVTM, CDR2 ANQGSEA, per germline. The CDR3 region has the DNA TGCAGCGTTGAAGCAACAGGGACCGGGGAGCTGTTTTTT. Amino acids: CSVEATGTGELFF.

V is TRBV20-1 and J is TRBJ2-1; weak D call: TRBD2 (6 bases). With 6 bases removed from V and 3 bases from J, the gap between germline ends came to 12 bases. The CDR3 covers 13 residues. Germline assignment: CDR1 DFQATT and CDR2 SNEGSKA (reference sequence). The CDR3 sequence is CSAADYYYNEQFF. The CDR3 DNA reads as TGCAGTGCCGCGGACTACTACTACAATGAGCAGTTCTTC.